This TCR beta chain was identified in a study of cytomegalovirus exposure and HLA in healthy donors (dated by TCRdb to about 2017). Notes on the research overall: An earlier analysis of several hundred of the donors reported around 280 Gb of sequence data and about 120 million unique TCR beta sequences obtained from around 170 million T cells. An early release that covered roughly 600 HLA-typed donors contained about 300 gigabases of sequencing data and tens of millions of unique TCR sequences. The genetic ancestry cluster associated with self-reported Caucasian donors included around 76% of the roughly 400 genotyped donors. The aim of the study was to test whether cataloging public T cell receptors could identify signatures of past pathogen exposure. The study used immunosequencing to profile the T cell repertoires of approximately 640 subjects and linked those repertoires to cytomegalovirus serostatus. Besides the first cohort of more than 650 subjects, a separate validation cohort made up of 90 to 150 different subjects was used. High-throughput TCR immunosequencing, statistical association of individual TCRs with disease status, and machine learning were combined to predict cytomegalovirus infection status. In a later analysis, previously published TCR beta repertoires from fewer than 750 donors were re-analyzed and high-resolution HLA genotyping was added so that TCR occurrence patterns could be studied. Rather than using new phenotypic data, the later analysis identified candidate immune exposures from TCR beta sequences and from how often those sequences occurred across donors. To decide whether each TCR beta V gene segment behaved as functional or pseudogenic, an earlier analysis of approximately 590 of the donors relied on high-throughput TCR beta sequencing. Alongside the repertoire data, information on donor age, sex, ethnicity and CMV serostatus was compiled. A later genetic analysis used genome-wide SNP genotypes for about three fifths of the 666 donors, treating that subset as a discovery cohort. Every repertoire in the discovery cohort had been generated on one and the same sequencing platform. HLA typing included class I and class II loci at four-digit resolution. Typing coverage differed by locus: A, B, C, DRB1 and DQB1 were typed in roughly 620-630 donors, DQA1 in 500 to 550, DPA1 in some 570, and DPB1 in around 440. Because of strong linkage in the cohort, roughly five DR-DQ haplotypes were treated as single units for association and clustering. Across around 400 genotyped donors of the cohort, an average of roughly 250,000 unique TCR beta nucleotide sequences per donor were sequenced, and roughly 17% of those sequences were non-productive. On the study overall, not on this receptor specifically: Assigning TCR associations to individual alleles was difficult when HLA alleles, especially DR and DQ, strongly co-occurred. According to a later genetic analysis, donors in an Asian-associated ancestry cluster had fewer N-insertions in productive TCRs than the approximately 700-donor mean. A further reported finding was that TCR beta sequences accurately predicted the HLA-A and HLA-B alleles for most subjects in the first cohort. Three of the identified cytomegalovirus-associated TCR beta chains were confirmed in vitro to be specific for cytomegalovirus antigens. Presence/absence analyses assumed roughly uniform sequencing depth across donors, an assumption that may not hold. In a later analysis, HLA-associated TCR beta chains showed more clonal expansion and lower generation probabilities than non-associated chains that were equally common. Most TCR sequences were seen in very few donors, while some public TCRs were found in many individuals. Most CMV-associated TCR beta chains appeared to be HLA-restricted in a later analysis, and the HLA associations seemed to be driven largely by CMV exposure. Because the 87-base-pair reads could not distinguish some IMGT-functional V segments, including TRBV6-2 and TRBV6-3, those segments were excluded. For the cohort, immune exposure information was limited to CMV serostatus. An association between a missense DCLRE1C variant and V-gene and J-gene trimming of TCR beta chains was found in a later genetic analysis and replicated in an independent cohort. At a false discovery rate of 0.05, a later analysis linked under 20,000 TCR beta sequences to specific HLA alleles. Linkage disequilibrium might explain the correlated functional status among segregating V segments, but an unknown experimental factor could not be excluded. Only TCR beta chains were sequenced in this cohort, and the absence of alpha or paired-chain data limited detectable features. Several of the top co-occurrence clusters appeared to be linked to parvovirus B19, influenza, CMV and Epstein-Barr virus, according to a later analysis. The study listed 150 to 200 TCR beta chains as associated with cytomegalovirus. The authors suggested that the approach could potentially be generalized to other disease states and immunological phenotypes. In an earlier analysis of some 640 of the donors, most TCR beta V segments were observed in productive rearrangements about 90% or about 30% of the time, broadly matching IMGT annotations. The sequencing pipeline was judged likely to have produced a cluster of highly shared sequence variants as a technical artifact. A later analysis found that TCR association rates varied across HLA loci, with DRB1 alleles showing the most associated TCRs and HLA-C alleles the fewest. The classifier was reported to diagnose cytomegalovirus status with high specificity and sensitivity in both the original cohort and the validation cohort. HLA typing was unavailable for some donors at each locus, so association tests used only the typed subset. The earlier analysis of a few hundred of the donors excluded roughly 17 rarely observed V segments, including chromosome 9 orphons, because counts were too low.

For this clone: What this receptor recognizes is not known. No much larger clone exists at a distance of one base, and base qualities are not known.

CDR1 and CDR2 were assigned from the germline V gene (reference sequence) as LNHDA and SQIVND. V loses 3 bases of germline sequence and J loses 3 bases, and the interval between the two ends is 9 bases. The CDR3 holds 14 amino acids from the cysteine to the phenylalanine. The only DNA kept is the CDR3, 42 bases in frame from the first base. In total, roughly 670 healthy bone marrow donors made up the cohort. At the time of sampling, every cohort member was nominally healthy, though immune exposures that went unrecorded were likely present. The donor tested CMV seronegative and was one of the 352 seronegative cohort members. A peripheral blood sample was collected from each donor, and TCR beta sequencing was performed on peripheral blood mononuclear cells. Genomic DNA was extracted from the blood cell samples with the Qiagen DNeasy Blood Extraction Kit. The protocol used for the library was the immunoSEQ multiplex PCR assay. For the multiplex PCR, a mixture combining 60 forward primers for TCR Vbeta segments and 13 reverse primers for TCR Jbeta segments was used. A multiplex PCR assay on genomic DNA amplified the CDR3 region of rearranged TCR beta genes. The Illumina HiSeq System was used to sequence the amplified TCR beta libraries as 87-base-pair reads. In the original analysis: In a later analysis, tens of millions of unique TCR beta chains were counted across the 690 or so repertoires, and approximately 11 million of these chains were shared by at least two donors. Raw reads were error-corrected and collapsed into unique sequences by a nearest-neighbor algorithm in which closely related sequences were merged to remove PCR and sequencing errors. To assign V, D and J gene segments, CDR3 sequences were aligned to IMGT reference sequences. For a sequence to be retained, a match of at least six nucleotides was required to both a V gene segment and a J gene segment. Rearrangements were called productive when the CDR3 lacked stop codons and stayed in frame with V and J; all others were non-productive. Following IMGT convention, CDR3 was defined as the stretch from the second conserved V-encoded cysteine to the conserved J-encoded phenylalanine. The earlier analysis of some 550 of the donors excluded any sequence lacking an unambiguous match to a single V gene segment. An earlier analysis of some 610 of the donors called V segments functional above 56.7% productive rearrangements and segregating when the between-donor standard deviation exceeded 5%. A statistical classification framework was developed to diagnose cytomegalovirus status using the catalog of TCR beta chain sequences. In a later analysis, TCR nucleotide sequences were compared against IMGT/GENE-DB human TR gene sequences so that V and J genes could be assigned. A later analysis assigned CDR3 sequences and most-parsimonious VDJ recombination scenarios with the TCRdist pipeline. In a later analysis, every TCR beta chain was defined by the combination of its CDR3 amino acid sequence and its V-gene family, and reads without a unique V-gene family were dropped. To address suspected cross-contamination and a sequencing artifact, a later analysis removed around 600 highly shared, low-generation-probability nucleotide sequences. In a later analysis, a clonal expansion index was calculated for each public chain from normalized within-repertoire ranks of inferred template counts. Generation probabilities in a later analysis came from a VDJ recombination model fitted to out-of-frame rearrangements, and those results were checked against IGoR. Hypergeometric tests were used in a later analysis to score TCR-TCR, TCR-HLA and TCR-CMV co-occurrence, with a repertoire-size bias correction applied to the TCR pairs. False discovery rates were estimated in a later analysis by permuting HLA or CMV assignments 20 times. In a later analysis, co-occurring TCRs were grouped using DBSCAN, and TCRdist sequence similarity was added for clustering within HLA-allele-positive subsets. Co-occurrence clustering excluded repertoires with fewer than 30,000 or more than 120,000 public chains, plus five with anomalous nucleotide sharing. TCRdb holds this immuneACCESS table with in-frame rearrangements only. Some clones are missing; in checked studies, unresolved V genes explain under half, and the rest has no known cause. V and J calls and clone size are those listed in that table; D and trimming were worked out from the DNA. The sample table lists about 95,000 clones, about two thirds of them with a count of one. 8.2% of the sample goes to the ten largest clones.

Sample: PBMCs. The chain employs TRBV19 and TRBJ1-5; no D gene is confidently identified. This TCR was recovered from a man in his sixties in good health and CMV-seronegative. The CDR3 loop reads CASSIDGVNQPQHF. The DNA sequence is as follows: TGTGCCAGTAGTATTGACGGGGTCAATCAGCCCCAGCATTTT.